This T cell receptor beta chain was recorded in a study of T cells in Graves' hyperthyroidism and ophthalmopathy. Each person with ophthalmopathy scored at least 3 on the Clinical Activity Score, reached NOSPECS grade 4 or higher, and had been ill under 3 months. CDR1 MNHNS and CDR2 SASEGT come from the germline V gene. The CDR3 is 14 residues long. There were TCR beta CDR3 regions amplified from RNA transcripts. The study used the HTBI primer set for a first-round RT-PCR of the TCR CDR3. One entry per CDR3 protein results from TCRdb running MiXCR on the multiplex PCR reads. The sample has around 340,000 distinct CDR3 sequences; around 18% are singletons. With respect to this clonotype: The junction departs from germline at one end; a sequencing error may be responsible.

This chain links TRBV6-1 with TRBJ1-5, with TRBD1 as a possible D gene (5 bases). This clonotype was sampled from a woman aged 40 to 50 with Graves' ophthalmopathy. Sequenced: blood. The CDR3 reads CASSEVLGGQPQRF. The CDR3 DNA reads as TGTGCCAGCAGTGAAGTCTTGGGGGGTCAGCCCCAGCGTTTT.